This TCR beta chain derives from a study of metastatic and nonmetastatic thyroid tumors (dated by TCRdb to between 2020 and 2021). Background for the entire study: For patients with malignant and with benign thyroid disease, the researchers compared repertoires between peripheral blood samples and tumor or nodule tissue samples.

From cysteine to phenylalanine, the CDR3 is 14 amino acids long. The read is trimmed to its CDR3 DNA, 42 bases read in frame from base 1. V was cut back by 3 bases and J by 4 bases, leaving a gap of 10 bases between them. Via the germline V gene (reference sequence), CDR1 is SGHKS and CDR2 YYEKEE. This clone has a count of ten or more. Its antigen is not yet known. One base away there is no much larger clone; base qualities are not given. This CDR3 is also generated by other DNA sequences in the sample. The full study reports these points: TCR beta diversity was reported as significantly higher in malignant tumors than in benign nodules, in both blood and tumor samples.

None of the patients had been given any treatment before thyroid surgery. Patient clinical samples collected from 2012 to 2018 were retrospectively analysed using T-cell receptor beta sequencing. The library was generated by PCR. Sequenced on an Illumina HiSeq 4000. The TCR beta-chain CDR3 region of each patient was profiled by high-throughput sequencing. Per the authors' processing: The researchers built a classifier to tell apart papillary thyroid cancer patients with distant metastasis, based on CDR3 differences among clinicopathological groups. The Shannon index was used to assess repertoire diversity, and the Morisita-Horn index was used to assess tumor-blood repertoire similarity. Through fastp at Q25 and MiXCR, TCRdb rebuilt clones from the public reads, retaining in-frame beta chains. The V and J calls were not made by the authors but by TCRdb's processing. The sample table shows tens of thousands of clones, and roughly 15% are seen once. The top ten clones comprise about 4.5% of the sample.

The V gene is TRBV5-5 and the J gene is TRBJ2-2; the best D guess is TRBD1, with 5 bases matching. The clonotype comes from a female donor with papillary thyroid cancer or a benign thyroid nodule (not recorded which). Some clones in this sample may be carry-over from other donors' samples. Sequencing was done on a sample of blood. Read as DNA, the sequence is TGTGCCAGCAGCTCTGACAGCCGCACCGGGGAGCTGTTTTTT. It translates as CASSSDSRTGELFF.